This entry describes one TCR beta chain. The authors' processing: Amplification with reference gene primers provided the estimates of nucleated cell counts. Generated by immunoSEQ multiplex PCR, the TCRdb table keeps only in-frame clones and is missing some. The D gene and trimming were derived from the DNA, and the V and J assignments and clone size from that table. The table lists about 260,000 clones, 86% of them singletons. This sample is part of a study of blood T cell repertoires in COVID-19. In the study overall: Both acute and convalescent COVID-19 samples were obtained from the United States, Italy and Spain. T cells, B-cell-depleted T cells, or PBMCs provided the cDNA or gDNA that served as material.

Trimming removed 5 bases from V and 10 bases from J, with 20 bases in between. This CDR3 comprises 13 residues. Germline V gives CDR1 GTSNPN, CDR2 SVGIG (reference sequence). V is TRBV30 and J is TRBJ1-1; tentatively, D is TRBD1 (6 bases). This receptor was obtained from a man aged 25-45 years with active or convalescent COVID-19. Sequencing was carried out using peripheral blood. The CDR3 reads CAWGITGSGRAFF. CDR3 sequence (DNA): TGTGCCTGGGGTATCACAGGGTCGGGGCGAGCTTTCTTT.